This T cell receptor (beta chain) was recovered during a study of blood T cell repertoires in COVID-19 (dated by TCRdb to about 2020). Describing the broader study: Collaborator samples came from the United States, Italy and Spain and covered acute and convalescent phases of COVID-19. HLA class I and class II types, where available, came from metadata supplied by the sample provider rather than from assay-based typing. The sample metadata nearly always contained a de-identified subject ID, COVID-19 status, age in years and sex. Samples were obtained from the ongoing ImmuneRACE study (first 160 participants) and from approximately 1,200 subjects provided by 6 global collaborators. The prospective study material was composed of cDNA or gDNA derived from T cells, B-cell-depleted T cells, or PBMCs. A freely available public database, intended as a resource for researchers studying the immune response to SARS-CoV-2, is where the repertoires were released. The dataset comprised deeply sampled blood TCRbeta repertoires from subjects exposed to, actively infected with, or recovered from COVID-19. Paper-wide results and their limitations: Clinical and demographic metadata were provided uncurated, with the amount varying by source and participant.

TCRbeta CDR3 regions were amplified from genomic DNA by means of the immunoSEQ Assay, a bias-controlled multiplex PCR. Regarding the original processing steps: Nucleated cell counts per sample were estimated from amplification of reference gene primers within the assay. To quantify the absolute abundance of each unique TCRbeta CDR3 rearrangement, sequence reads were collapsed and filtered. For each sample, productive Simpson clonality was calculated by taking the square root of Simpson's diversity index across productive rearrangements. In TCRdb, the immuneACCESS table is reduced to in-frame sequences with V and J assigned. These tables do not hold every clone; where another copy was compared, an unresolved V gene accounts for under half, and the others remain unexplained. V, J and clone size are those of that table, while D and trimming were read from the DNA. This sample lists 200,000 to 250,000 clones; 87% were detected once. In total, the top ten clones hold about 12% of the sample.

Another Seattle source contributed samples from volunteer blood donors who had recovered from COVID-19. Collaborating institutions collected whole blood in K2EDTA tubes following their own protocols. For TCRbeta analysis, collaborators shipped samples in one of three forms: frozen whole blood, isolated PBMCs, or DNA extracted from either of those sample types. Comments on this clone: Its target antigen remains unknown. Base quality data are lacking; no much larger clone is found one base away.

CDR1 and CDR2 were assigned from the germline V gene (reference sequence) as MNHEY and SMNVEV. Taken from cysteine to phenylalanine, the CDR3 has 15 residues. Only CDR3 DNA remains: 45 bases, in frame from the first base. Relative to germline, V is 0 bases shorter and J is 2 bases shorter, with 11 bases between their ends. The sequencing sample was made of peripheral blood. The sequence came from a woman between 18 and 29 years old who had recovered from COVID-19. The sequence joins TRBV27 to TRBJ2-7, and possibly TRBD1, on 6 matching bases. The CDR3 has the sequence CASSLSTGIAYEQYF. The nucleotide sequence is TGTGCCAGCAGTTTATCCACAGGGATAGCCTACGAGCAGTACTTC.